This TCR beta chain was captured in a study of early T cells in non-severe SARS-CoV-2 infection. General study results and limits: The study's VDJdb matching favored anti-spike CD8 responses and missed private and CD4 specificities.

TCRdb processed the 5' RACE reads anew with MiXCR; each CDR3 protein has one entry. The repertoire holds tens of thousands of distinct CDR3 sequences, with about a tenth as singletons. This clonotype has ten or more counts. Its antigen is still unknown. One end of the junction is discordant with germline, which a read error may explain. The CDR3 is made up of 10 amino acids. CDR1 and CDR2 (germline): SNHLY, FYNNEI. The receptor comes from an adult who was a healthcare worker with PCR-confirmed SARS-CoV-2 infection or an uninfected control (not recorded which). V usage is TRBV2 and J usage is TRBJ2-5; the match to TRBD2 covers 11 bases. Sequencing used whole blood. The chain's CDR3 is CASSEGTSGF. The CDR3, as DNA: TGTGCCAGCAGTGAGGGGACTAGCGGTTTC.